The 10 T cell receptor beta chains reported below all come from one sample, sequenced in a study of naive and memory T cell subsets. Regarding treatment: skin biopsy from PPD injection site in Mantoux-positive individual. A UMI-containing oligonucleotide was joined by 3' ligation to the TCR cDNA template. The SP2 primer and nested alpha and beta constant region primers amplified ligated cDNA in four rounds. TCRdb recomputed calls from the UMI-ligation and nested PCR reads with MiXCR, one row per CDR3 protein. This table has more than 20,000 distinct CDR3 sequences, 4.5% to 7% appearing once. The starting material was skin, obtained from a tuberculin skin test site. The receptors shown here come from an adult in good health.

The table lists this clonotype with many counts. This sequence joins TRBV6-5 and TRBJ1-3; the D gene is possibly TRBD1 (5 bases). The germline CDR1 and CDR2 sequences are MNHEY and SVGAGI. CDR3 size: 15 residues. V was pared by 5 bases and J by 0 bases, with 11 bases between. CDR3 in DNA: TGTGCCAGCAGTAGACAGCCGTTCTCTGGAAACACCATATATTTT. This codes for CASSRQPFSGNTIYF.

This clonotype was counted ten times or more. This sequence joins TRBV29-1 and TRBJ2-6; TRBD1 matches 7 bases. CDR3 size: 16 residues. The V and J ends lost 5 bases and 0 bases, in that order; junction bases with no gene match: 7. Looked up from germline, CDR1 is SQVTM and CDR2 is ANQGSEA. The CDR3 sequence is CSVLDRYTSGANVLTF. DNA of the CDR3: TGCAGCGTTTTGGACAGGTACACCTCTGGGGCCAACGTCCTGACTTTC.

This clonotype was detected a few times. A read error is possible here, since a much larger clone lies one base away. The CDR3 DNA is TGTGCCAGCAGTACGACAGGAAAGCCCCAGAATTTT. It translates to CASSTTGKPQNF. The rearrangement uses TRBV6-5 and TRBJ1-5; a possible D gene is TRBD1 (6 bases). CDR3 length: 12 residues. Germline V gene data show CDR1 as MNHEY and CDR2 as SVGAGI.

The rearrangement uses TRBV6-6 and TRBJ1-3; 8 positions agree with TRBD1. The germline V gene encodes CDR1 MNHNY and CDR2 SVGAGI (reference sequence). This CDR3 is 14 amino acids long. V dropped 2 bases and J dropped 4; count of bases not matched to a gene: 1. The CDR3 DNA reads TGTGCCAGCAGTTACGGGGACAGGGGAAACACCATATATTTT. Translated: CASSYGDRGNTIYF.

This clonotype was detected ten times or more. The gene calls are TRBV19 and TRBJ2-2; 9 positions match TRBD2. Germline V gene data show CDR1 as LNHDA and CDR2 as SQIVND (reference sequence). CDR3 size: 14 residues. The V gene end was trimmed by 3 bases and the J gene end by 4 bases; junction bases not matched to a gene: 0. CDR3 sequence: CASSMREGTGELFF. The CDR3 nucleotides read TGTGCCAGTAGTATGCGGGAGGGCACCGGGGAGCTGTTTTTT.

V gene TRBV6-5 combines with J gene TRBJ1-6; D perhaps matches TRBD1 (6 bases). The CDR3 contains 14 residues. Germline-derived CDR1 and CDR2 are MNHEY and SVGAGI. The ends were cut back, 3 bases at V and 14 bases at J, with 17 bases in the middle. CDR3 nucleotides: TGTGCCAGCAGTTATTCGCCAGGGGCCCAGGCCCTCCACTTT. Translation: CASSYSPGAQALHF.

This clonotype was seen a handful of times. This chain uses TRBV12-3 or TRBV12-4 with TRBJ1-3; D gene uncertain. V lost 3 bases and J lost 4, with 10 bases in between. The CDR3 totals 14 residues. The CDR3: CASSFWGFGNTIYF. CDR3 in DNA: TGTGCCAGCAGTTTCTGGGGATTCGGAAACACCATATATTTT.

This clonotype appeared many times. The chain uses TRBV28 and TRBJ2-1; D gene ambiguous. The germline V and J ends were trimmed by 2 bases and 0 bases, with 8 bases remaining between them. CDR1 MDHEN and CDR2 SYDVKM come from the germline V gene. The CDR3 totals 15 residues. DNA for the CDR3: TGTGCCAGCAGTTTAGGGGTTAGCTCCTACAATGAGCAGTTCTTC. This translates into CASSLGVSSYNEQFF.

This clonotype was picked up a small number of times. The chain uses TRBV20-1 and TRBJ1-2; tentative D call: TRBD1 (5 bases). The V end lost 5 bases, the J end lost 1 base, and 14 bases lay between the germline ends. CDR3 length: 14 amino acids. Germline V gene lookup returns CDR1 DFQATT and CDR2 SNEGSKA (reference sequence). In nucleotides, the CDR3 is TGCAGTGCTCTAGACAGTTTTAATAACTATGGCTACACCTTC. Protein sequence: CSALDSFNNYGYTF.

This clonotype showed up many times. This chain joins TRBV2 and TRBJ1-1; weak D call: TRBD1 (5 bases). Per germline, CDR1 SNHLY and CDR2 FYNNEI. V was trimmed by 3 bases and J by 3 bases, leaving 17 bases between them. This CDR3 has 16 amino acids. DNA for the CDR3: TGTGCCAGCAGTGAGGCCCAGGGTCTAGGGGACACTGAAGCTTTCTTT. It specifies CASSEAQGLGDTEAFF.